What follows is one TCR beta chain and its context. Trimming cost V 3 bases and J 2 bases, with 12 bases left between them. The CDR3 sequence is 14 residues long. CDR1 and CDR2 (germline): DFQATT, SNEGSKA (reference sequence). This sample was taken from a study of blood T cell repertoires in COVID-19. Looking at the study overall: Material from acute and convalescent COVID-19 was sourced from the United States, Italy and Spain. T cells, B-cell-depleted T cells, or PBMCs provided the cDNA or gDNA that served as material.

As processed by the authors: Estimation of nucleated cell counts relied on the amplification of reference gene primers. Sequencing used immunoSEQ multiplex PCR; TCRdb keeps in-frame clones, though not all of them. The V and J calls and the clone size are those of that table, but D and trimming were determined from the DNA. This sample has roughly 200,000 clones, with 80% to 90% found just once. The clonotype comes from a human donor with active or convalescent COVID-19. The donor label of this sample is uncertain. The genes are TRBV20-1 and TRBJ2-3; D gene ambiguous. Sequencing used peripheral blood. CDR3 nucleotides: TGCAGTGCTAGTTCGTACAGCCTCACAGATACGCAGTATTTT. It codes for CSASSYSLTDTQYF.